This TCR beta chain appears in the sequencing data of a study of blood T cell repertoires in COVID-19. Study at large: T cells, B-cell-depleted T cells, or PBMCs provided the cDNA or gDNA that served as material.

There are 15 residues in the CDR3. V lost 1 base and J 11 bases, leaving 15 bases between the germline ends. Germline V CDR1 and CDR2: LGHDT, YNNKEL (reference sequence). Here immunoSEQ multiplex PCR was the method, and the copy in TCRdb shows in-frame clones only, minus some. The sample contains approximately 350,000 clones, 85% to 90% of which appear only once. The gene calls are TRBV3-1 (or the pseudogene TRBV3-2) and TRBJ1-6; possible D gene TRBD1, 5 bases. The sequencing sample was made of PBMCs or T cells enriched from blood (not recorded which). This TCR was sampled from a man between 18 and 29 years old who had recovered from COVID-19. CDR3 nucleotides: TGTGCCAGCAGCCAAGGACAGCTATTATTTGCACCCCTCCACTTT. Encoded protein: CASSQGQLLFAPLHF.